This T cell receptor (beta chain) was documented in a study of blood T cell repertoires in COVID-19. Measured with immunoSEQ multiplex PCR; TCRdb has only the in-frame clones, and not every one. The table shows more than 85,000 clones, with approximately 83% occurring only once. Looked up from germline, CDR1 is MDHEN and CDR2 is SYDVKM. The CDR3 loop spans 16 amino acids. The ends lost 5 bases at V and 4 bases at J; junction bases unmatched: 11. The source is a man between 45 and 60 years old with acute or convalescent COVID-19. The chain couples TRBV28 to TRBJ2-1, with TRBD2 identical over 7 bases. Sequencing was done on a sample of peripheral blood. The chain's CDR3 is CASSPPRRENYNEQFF. The CDR3 DNA reads as TGTGCCAGCAGTCCCCCCAGGCGGGAGAATTACAATGAGCAGTTCTTC.